Below are 6 T cell receptor beta chains sequenced from a single sample in a study of cytomegalovirus exposure and HLA in healthy donors. Researchers ran the PCR with 60 Vbeta and 13 Jbeta primers. Sequenced by immunoSEQ multiplex PCR; TCRdb stores in-frame clones only, minus some. The table lists around 130,000 clones, around 80% of them singletons. The sequencing input was PBMCs. The source of these receptors is a woman between 18 and 29 years old in good health and CMV-seronegative.

This clone appeared once. V and J are TRBV4-2 and TRBJ2-3, with D hard to call. The CDR3 is made up of 12 amino acids. V lost 0 bases and J lost 7, with 5 bases in between. In germline, CDR1 is LGHNA, CDR2 YNFKEQ. The CDR3 DNA reads TGTGCCAGCAGCCAAGATGTATATACGCAGTATTTT. Encoded protein: CASSQDVYTQYF.

This chain uses TRBV7-2 with TRBJ1-2; 8 bases are shared with TRBD1. Germline V gene lookup returns CDR1 SGHTA and CDR2 FQGNSA. The CDR3 is made up of 15 amino acids. V gave up 5 bases and J gave up 4 bases; unmatched junction bases: 9. DNA for the CDR3: TGTGCCAGCAGCGCCCGACAGGGGCCCTCCTATGGCTACACCTTC. This codes for CASSARQGPSYGYTF.

V and J are TRBV18 and TRBJ2-1; possible D gene TRBD2, 5 bases. Germline CDR1 and CDR2: KGHSH and LQKENI. Trimming pared 2 bases from V and 0 bases from J, leaving 8 bases between. There are 15 residues in the CDR3. Written as DNA, the CDR3 is TGTGCCAGCTCACCAGGGAGTGGCTCCTACAATGAGCAGTTCTTC. This sequence encodes CASSPGSGSYNEQFF.

The rearrangement uses TRBV7-9 and TRBJ1-5, with 10 bases identical to TRBD1. V lost 4 bases, J lost 7 bases, and 4 bases stayed unmatched. The germline V gene encodes CDR1 SEHNR and CDR2 FQNEAQ (reference sequence). This CDR3 contains 14 residues. CDR3 DNA sequence: TGTGCCAGCAGCTCGACAGGGGGCAGGCAGCCCCAGCATTTT. It codes for CASSSTGGRQPQHF.

The chain has TRBV13 and TRBJ1-1; 7 bases agree with TRBD1. This CDR3 has 16 amino acids. CDR1 is PRHDT, CDR2 FYEKMQ, per germline (reference sequence). V lost 0 bases and J lost 5; bases outside the gene matches: 9. This CDR3 reads CASSLGVGGGETEAFF. CDR3 nucleotide sequence: TGTGCCAGCAGCTTAGGGGTAGGGGGCGGCGAGACTGAAGCTTTCTTT.

J is TRBJ1-1 and V is TRBV29-1; perhaps TRBD1 as D (5 bases). CDR3 size: 11 residues. Germline-derived CDR1 and CDR2 are SQVTM and ANQGSEA. The V end lost 4 bases, the J end lost 11 bases, and 14 bases lay between the germline ends. CDR3 sequence reads: CSVVVDNEAFF. CDR3 bases: TGCAGCGTTGTAGTGGACAATGAGGCTTTCTTT.